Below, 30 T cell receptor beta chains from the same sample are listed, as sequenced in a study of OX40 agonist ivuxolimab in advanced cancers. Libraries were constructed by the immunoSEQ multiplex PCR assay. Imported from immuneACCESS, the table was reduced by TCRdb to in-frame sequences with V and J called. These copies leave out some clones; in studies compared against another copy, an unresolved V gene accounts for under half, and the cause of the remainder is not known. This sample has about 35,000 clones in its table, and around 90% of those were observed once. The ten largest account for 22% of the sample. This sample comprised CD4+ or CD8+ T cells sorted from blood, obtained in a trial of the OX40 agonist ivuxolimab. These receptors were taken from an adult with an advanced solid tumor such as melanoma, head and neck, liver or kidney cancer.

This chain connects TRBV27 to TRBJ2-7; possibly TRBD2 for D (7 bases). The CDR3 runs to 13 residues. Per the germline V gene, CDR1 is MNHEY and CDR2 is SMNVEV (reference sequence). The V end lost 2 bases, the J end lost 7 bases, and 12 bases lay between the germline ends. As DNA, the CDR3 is TGTGCCAGCAGTTTACGTGAGGGGGGGGAGCAGTACTTC. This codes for CASSLREGGEQYF.

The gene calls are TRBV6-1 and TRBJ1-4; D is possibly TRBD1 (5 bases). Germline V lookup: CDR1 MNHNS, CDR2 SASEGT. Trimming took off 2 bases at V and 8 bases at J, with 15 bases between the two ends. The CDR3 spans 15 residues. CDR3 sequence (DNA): TGTGCCAGCAGTGAAAGCCTGACGGGACCAGAAAAACTGTTTTTT. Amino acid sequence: CASSESLTGPEKLFF.

The CDR3 spells CASSLSGNTIYF. The CDR3 nucleotides are TGTGCCAGCAGCTTGTCCGGAAACACCATATATTTT. The chain employs TRBV11-2 and TRBJ1-3; D gene unclear. V lost 3 bases and J lost 4, with 4 bases in between. This CDR3 is built from 12 residues. The germline V gene encodes CDR1 SGHAT and CDR2 FQNNGV. The full variable domain, its missing parts supplied by reference TRBV11-2 and TRBJ1-3, is EAGVAQSPRYKIIEKRQSVAFWCNPISGHATLYWYQQILGQGPKLLIQFQNNGVVDDSQLPKDRFSAERLKGVDSTLKIQPAKLEDSAVYLCASSLSGNTIYFGEGSWLTVV.

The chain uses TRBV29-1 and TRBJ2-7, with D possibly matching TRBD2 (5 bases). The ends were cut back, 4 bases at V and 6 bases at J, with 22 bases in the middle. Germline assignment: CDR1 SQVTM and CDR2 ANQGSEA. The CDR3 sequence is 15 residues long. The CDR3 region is CSVVDRGPGVGEQYF. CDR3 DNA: TGCAGCGTTGTAGACCGAGGACCCGGGGTTGGCGAGCAGTACTTC.

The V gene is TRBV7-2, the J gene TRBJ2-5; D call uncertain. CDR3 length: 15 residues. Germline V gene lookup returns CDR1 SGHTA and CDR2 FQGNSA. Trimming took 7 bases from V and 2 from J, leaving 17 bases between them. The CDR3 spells CASTAPGAAQETQYF. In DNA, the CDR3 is TGTGCCAGCACCGCCCCGGGTGCGGCGCAAGAGACCCAGTACTTC.

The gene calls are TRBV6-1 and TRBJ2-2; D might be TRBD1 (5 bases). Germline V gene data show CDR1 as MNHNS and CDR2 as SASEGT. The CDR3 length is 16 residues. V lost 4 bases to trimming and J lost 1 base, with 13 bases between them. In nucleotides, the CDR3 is TGTGCCAGCAGTGTAGTACTACAGGAGAACACCGGGGAGCTGTTTTTT. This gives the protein CASSVVLQENTGELFF.

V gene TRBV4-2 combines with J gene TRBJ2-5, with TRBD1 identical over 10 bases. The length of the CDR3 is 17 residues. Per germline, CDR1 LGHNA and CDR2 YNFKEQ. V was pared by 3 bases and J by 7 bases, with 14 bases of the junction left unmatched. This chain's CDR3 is CASSQLDAPGQGRTQYF. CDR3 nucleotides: TGTGCCAGCAGCCAGCTCGACGCACCGGGACAGGGGCGGACCCAGTACTTC.

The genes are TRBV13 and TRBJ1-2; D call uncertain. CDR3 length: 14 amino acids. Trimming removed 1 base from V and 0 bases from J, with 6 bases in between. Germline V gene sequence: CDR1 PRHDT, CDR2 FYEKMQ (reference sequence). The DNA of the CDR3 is TGTGCCAGCAGCTTAGAGACAACTAACTATGGCTACACCTTC. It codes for CASSLETTNYGYTF.

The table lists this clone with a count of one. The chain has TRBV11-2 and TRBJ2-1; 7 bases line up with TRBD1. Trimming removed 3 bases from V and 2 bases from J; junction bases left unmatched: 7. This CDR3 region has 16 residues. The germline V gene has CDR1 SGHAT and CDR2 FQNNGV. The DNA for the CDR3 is TGTGCCAGCAGCTTGGTTTGGCAGGGGGCCTACAATGAGCAGTTCTTC. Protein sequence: CASSLVWQGAYNEQFF.

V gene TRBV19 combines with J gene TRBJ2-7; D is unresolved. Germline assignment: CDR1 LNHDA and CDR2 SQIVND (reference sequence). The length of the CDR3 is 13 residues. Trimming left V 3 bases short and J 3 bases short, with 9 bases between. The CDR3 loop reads CASSISLYYEQYF. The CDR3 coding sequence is TGTGCCAGTAGTATTTCGTTGTACTACGAGCAGTACTTC.

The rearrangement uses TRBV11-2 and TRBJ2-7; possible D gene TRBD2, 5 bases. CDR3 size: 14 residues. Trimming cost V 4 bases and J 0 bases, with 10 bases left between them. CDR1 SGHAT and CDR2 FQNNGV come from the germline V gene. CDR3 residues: CASSYDRGSYEQYF. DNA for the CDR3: TGTGCCAGCAGCTACGACCGGGGCTCCTACGAGCAGTACTTC.

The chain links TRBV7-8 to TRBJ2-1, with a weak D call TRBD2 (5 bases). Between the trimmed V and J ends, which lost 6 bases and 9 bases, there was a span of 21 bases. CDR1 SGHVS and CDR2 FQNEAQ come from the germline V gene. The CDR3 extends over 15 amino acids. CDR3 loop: CASRSGNQDFGEQFF. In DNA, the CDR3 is TGTGCCAGCAGGTCCGGGAACCAGGATTTTGGTGAGCAGTTCTTC.

CDR3 nucleotides: TGTGCCAGCAGTTACGGTCAGGGGGCGAAGACCCAGTACTTC. Protein: CASSYGQGAKTQYF. The V and J genes are TRBV6-5 and TRBJ2-5, with 8 bases matching TRBD1. Losses at the gene ends were 2 bases for V and 6 bases for J; bases not matched to a gene: 5. The CDR3 spans 14 residues. Germline CDR1 reads MNHEY; CDR2 reads SVGAGI.

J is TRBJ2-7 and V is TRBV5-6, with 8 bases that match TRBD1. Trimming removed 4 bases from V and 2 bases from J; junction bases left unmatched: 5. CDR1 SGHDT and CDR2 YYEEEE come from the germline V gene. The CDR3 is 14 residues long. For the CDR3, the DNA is TGTGCCAGCAGCCCTGGACAGGGAGCCTACGAGCAGTACTTC. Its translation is CASSPGQGAYEQYF.

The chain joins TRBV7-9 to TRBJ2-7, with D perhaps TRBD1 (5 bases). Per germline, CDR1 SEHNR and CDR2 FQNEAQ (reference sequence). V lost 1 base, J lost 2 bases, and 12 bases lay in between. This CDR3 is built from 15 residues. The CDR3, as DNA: TGTGCCAGCAGCTTAGGACTGGGGCGGCCCTACGAGCAGTACTTC. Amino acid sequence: CASSLGLGRPYEQYF.

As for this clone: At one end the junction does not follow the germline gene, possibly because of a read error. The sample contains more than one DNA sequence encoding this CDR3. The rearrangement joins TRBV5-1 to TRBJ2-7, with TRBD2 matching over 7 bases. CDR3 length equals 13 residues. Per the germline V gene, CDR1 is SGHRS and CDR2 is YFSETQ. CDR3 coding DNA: TGCGCCAGCAGCTACCCGGGAGGCTACGAGCAATACTTC. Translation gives CASSYPGGYEQYF.

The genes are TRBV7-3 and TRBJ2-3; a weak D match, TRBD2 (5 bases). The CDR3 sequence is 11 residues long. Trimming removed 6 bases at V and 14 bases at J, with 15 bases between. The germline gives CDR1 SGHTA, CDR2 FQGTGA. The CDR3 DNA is TGTGCCAGCAGATTCAGCGGAACTTTGTATTTT. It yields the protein CASRFSGTLYF. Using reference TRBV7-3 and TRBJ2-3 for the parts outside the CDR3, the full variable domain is GAGVSQTPSNKVTEKGKYVELRCDPISGHTALYWYRQSLGQGPEFLIYFQGTGAADDSGLPNDRFFAVRPEGSVSTLKIQRTERGDSAVYLCASRFSGTLYFGPGTRLTVL.

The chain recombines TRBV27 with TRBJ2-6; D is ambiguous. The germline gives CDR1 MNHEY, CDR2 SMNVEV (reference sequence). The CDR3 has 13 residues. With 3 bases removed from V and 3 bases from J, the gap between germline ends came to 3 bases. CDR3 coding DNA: TGTGCCAGCAGTTTGGGTGGGGCCAACGTCCTGACTTTC. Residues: CASSLGGANVLTF.

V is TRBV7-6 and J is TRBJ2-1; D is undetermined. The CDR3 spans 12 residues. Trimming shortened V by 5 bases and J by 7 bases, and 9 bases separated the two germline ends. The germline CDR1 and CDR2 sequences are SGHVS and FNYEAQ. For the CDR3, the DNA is TGTGCCAGCAGCCCCGACTTGAATGAGCAGTTCTTC. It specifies CASSPDLNEQFF.

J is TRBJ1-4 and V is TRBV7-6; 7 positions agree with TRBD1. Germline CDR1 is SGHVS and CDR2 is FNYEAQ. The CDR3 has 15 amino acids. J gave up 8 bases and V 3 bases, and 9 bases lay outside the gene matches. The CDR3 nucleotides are TGTGCCAGCAGCTTGTGGGGGACAGTTGGAGAAAAACTGTTTTTT. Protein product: CASSLWGTVGEKLFF.

Written as DNA, the CDR3 is TGTGCCAGCAGCTTATACGGGACGTACGAGCAGTACTTC. This gives the protein CASSLYGTYEQYF. The V and J genes are TRBV7-9 and TRBJ2-7; D may correspond to TRBD1 or TRBD2 (5 bases each). Trimming cost V 2 bases and J 4 bases, with 9 bases left between them. Germline V lookup: CDR1 SEHNR, CDR2 FQNEAQ (reference sequence). The CDR3 runs to 13 residues. Full variable domain (missing parts from reference TRBV7-9 and TRBJ2-7): DTGVSQNPRHKITKRGQNVTFRCDPISEHNRLYWYRQTLGQGPEFLTYFQNEAQLEKSRLLSDRFSAERPKGSFSTLEIQRTEQGDSAMYLCASSLYGTYEQYFGPGTRLTVT.

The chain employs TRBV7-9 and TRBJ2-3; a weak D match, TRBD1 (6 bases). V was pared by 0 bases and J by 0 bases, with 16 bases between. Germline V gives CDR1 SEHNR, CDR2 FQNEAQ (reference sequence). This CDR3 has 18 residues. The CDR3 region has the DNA TGTGCCAGCAGCTTAGCGGGGGCAGGGCACCCCAGCACAGATACGCAGTATTTT. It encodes CASSLAGAGHPSTDTQYF.

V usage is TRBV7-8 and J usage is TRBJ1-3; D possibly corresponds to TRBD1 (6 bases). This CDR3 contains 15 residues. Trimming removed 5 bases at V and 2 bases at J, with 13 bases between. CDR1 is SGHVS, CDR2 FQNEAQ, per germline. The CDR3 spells CASSRPGGTGNTIYF. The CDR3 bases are TGTGCCAGCAGCCGTCCGGGGGGCACTGGAAACACCATATATTTT.

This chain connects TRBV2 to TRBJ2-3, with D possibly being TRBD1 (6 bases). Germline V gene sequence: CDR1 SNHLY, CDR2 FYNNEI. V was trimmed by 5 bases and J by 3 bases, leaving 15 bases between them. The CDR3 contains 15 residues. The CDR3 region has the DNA TGTGCCAGCAGTACAACAGGGTCAGTTACAGATACGCAGTATTTT. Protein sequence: CASSTTGSVTDTQYF.

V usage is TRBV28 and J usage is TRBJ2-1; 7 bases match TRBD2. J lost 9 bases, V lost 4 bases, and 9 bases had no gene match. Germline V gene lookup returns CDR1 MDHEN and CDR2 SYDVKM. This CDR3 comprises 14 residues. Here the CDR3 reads CASSSAGVAGEQFF. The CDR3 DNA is TGTGCCAGCAGTTCCGCGGGAGTTGCGGGTGAGCAGTTCTTC.

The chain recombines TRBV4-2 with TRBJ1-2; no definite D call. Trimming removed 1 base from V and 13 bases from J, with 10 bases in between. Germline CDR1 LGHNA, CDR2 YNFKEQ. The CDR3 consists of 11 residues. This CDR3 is CASSQGTDTTF. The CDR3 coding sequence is TGTGCCAGCAGCCAAGGGACGGATACCACCTTC.

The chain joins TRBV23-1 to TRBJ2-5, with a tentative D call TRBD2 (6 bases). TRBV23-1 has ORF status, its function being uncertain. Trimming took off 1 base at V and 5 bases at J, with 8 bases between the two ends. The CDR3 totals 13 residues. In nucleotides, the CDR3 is TGCGCCAGCAGTCAATGGGGGAGGGAGACCCAGTACTTC. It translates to CASSQWGRETQYF.

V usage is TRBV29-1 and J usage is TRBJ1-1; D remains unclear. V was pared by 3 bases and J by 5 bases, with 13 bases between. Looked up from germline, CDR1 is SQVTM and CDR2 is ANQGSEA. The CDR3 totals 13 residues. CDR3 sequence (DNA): TGCAGCGTTGAGTTGCCAGGCCAGACTGAAGCTTTCTTT. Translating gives CSVELPGQTEAFF. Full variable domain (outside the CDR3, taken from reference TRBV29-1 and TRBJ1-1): SAVISQKPSRDICQRGTSLTIQCQVDSQVTMMFWYRQQPGQSLTLIATANQGSEATYESGFVIDKFPISRPNLTFSTLTVSNMSPEDSSIYLCSVELPGQTEAFFGQGTRLTVV.

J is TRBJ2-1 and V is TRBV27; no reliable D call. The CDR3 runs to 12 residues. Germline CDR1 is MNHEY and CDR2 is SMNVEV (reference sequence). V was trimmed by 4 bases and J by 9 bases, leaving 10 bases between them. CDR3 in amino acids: CASSSTPGEQFF. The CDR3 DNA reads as TGTGCCAGCAGTTCCACTCCGGGTGAGCAGTTCTTC.

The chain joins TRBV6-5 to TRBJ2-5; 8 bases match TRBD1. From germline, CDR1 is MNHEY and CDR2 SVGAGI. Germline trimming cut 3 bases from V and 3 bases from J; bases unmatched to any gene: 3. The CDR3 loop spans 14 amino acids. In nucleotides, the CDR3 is TGTGCCAGCAGTTATCAGGGGGCCAAAGAGACCCAGTACTTC. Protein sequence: CASSYQGAKETQYF.